The sample holds a few counts of the clone carrying this T cell receptor (beta chain). Antigen: not known. Produced via immunoSEQ multiplex PCR; TCRdb's table is partial and in-frame only. The data hold more than 250,000 clones, with roughly 87% observed a single time. Germline CDR1 reads KGHSH; CDR2 reads LQKENI. The CDR3 covers 15 residues. V lost 3 bases to trimming and J lost 5 bases, with 17 bases between them. This sample is drawn from a study of cytomegalovirus exposure and HLA in healthy donors. Whole-study context: The same platform was used for the 110 or so validation repertoires as for the roughly 660 first-cohort repertoires, as reported in a later analysis.

Broader study findings: Investigators reported more than 150 TCR beta chains as tied to cytomegalovirus. In vitro assays verified that three CMV-associated chains recognized CMV antigens specifically.

The chain joins TRBV18 to TRBJ2-7; the D gene is possibly TRBD1 (6 bases). Sequenced material: PBMCs. This receptor was identified in a woman in her 30s in good health and CMV-seropositive. The CDR3 loop reads CASSPLNTGSDEQYF. In nucleotides, the CDR3 is TGTGCCAGCTCACCGCTAAACACAGGGTCAGACGAGCAGTACTTC.